The entry below describes one T cell receptor (beta chain). The antigen is not known. V shed 1 base, J shed 16 bases, and the junction held 10 bases outside the gene matches. Germline CDR1 SGHTA, CDR2 FQGNSA. This CDR3 has 13 amino acids. The sample belongs to a study of cytomegalovirus exposure and HLA in healthy donors. Across the whole study: An analysis done earlier identified 100 million to 140 million unique TCR beta sequences from approximately 180 million T cells. The Caucasian-associated ancestry cluster held roughly 80% of 300 to 500 genotyped donors.

13 Jbeta primers and 60 Vbeta primers were used for the PCR. TCRdb's copy holds only in-frame clones and misses some; the assay was immunoSEQ multiplex PCR. The sample lists approximately 180,000 clones, approximately 80% occurring once. Overall study findings and caveats: Prediction of most subjects' HLA-A and HLA-B alleles by TCR beta sequences was reportedly accurate.

The sequence was collected from a young woman in good health and CMV-seronegative. Sequenced material: PBMCs. V usage is TRBV7-2 and J usage is TRBJ1-3; 7 positions agree with TRBD1. The CDR3: CASSLGAGTEVYF. Written as DNA, the CDR3 is TGTGCCAGCAGCTTAGGTGCCGGGACAGAGGTCTATTTT.